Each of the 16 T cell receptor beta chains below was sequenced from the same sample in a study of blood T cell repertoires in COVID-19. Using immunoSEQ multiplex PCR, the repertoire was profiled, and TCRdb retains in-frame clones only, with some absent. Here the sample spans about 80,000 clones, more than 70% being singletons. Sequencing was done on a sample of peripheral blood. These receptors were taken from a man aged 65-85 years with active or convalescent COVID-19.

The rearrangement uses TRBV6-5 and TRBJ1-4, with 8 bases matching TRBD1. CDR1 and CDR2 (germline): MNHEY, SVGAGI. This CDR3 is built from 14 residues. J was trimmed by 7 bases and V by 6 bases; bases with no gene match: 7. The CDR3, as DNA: TGTGCCAGCAGGCGGGGACAGGCGGGTGAAAAACTGTTTTTT. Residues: CASRRGQAGEKLFF.

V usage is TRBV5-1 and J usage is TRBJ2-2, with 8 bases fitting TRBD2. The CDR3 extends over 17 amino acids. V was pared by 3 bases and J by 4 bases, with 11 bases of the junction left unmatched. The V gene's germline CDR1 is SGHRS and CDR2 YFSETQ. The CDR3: CASSSGGARVITGELFF. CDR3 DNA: TGCGCCAGCAGCTCCGGGGGGGCAAGGGTGATCACCGGGGAGCTGTTTTTT. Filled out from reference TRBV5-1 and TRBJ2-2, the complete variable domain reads KAGVTQTPRYLIKTRGQQVTLSCSPISGHRSVSWYQQTPGQGLQFLFEYFSETQRNKGNFPGRFSGRQFSNSRSEMNVSTLELGDSALYLCASSSGGARVITGELFFGEGSRLTVL.

CDR3 bases: TGCGCCAGCAGCCTAACCGGGACAGGGATGAGCTCCTACGAGCAGTACTTC. Translation: CASSLTGTGMSSYEQYF. The chain joins TRBV5-1 to TRBJ2-7, with TRBD1 matching over 9 bases. This CDR3 is 17 amino acids long. Germline CDR1 and CDR2: SGHRS and YFSETQ. Trimming removed 4 bases from V and 0 bases from J; junction bases left unmatched: 11.

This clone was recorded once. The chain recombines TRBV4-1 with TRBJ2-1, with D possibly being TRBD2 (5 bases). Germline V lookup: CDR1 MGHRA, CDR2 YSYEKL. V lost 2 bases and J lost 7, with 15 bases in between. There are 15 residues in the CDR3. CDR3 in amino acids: CASSQWKAAGNEQFF. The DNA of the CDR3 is TGCGCCAGCAGCCAATGGAAAGCGGCCGGGAATGAGCAGTTCTTC.

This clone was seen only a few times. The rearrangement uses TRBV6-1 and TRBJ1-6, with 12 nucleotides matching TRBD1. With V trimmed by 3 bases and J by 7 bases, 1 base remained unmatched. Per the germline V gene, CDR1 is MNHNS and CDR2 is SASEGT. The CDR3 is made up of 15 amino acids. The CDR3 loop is CASSEGTGGNSPLHF. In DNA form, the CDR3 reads TGTGCCAGCAGTGAGGGGACAGGGGGCAATTCACCCCTCCACTTT.

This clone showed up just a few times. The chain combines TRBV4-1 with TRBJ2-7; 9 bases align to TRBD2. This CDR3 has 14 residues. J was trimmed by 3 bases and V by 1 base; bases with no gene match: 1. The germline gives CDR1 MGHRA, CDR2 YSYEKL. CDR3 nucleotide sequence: TGCGCCAGCAGCCAAGGCGGGGGGGGCTACGAGCAGTACTTC. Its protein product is CASSQGGGGYEQYF.

CDR3 protein: CSVGGQGGGTGETQYF. The CDR3 DNA reads TGCAGCGTTGGGGGACAGGGCGGGGGAACAGGGGAGACCCAGTACTTC. The chain joins TRBV29-1 to TRBJ2-5, with 9 bases identical to TRBD1. Trimming cost V 4 bases and J 5 bases; bases outside gene matches: 14. The CDR3 is made up of 16 amino acids. Germline V gives CDR1 SQVTM, CDR2 ANQGSEA.

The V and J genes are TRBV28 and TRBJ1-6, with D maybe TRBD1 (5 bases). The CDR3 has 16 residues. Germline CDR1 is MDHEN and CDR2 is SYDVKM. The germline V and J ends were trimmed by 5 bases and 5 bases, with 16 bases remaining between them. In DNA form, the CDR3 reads TGTGCCAGCAGTATAATAGCAGGGCACGATAATTCACCCCTCCACTTT. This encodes CASSIIAGHDNSPLHF.

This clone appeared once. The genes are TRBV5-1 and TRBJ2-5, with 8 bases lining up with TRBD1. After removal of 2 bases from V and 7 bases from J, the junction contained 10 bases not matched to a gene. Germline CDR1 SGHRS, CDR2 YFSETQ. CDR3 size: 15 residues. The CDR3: CASSLRTGWDGTQYF. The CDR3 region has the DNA TGCGCCAGCAGCTTAAGGACAGGGTGGGACGGGACCCAGTACTTC.

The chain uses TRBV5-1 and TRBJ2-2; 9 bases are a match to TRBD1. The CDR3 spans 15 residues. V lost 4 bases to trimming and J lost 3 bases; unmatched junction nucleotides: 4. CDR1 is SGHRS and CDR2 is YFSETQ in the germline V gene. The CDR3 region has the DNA TGCGCCAGCAGCGAACGGACAGGGGACACCGGGGAGCTGTTTTTT. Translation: CASSERTGDTGELFF.

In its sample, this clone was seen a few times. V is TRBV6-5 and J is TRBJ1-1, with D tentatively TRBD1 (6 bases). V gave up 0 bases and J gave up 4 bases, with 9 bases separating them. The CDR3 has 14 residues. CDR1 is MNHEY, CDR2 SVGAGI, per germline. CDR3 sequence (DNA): TGTGCCAGCAGTTACTCAATGGGGGCCACTGAAGCTTTCTTT. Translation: CASSYSMGATEAFF.

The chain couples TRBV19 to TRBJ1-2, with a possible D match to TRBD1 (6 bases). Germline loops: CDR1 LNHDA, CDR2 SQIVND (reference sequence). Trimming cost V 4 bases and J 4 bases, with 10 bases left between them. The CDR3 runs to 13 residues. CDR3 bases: TGTGCCAGTAGTACGGACAGTCGCTATGGCTACACCTTC. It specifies CASSTDSRYGYTF.

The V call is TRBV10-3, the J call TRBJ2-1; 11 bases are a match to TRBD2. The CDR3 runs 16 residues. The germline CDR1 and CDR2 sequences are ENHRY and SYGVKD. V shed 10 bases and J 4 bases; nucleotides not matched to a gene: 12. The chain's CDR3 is CATNAGTSGEYNEQFF. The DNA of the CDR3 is TGTGCCACCAACGCCGGGACTAGCGGAGAATACAATGAGCAGTTCTTC.

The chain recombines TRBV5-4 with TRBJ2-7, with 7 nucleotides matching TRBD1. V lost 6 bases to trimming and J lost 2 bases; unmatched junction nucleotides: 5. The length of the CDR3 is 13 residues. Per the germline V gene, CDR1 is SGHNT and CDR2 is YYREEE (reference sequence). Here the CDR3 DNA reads TGTGCCAGCACCCGACAGGGCGCCTACGAGCAGTACTTC. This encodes CASTRQGAYEQYF.

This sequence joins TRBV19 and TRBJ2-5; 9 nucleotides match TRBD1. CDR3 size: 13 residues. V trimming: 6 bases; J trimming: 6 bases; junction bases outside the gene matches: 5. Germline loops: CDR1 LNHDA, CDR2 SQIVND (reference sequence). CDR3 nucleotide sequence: TGTGCCAGTAGCACAGGGGGCGGCAAGACCCAGTACTTC. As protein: CASSTGGGKTQYF.

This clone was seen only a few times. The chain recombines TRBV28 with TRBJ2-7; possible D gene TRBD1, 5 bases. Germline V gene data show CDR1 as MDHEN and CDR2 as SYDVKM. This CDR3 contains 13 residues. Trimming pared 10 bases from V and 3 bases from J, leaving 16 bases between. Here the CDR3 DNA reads TGTGCCATTCCGATGTCAGGACACTACGAGCAGTACTTC. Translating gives CAIPMSGHYEQYF.